This paragraph reports one TCR beta chain. Its antigen is not known. The data derive from a study of CD8 T cells in ankylosing spondylitis. V shed 4 bases and J shed 1 base, with 11 bases lying between them. The CDR3 runs 16 residues. Germline V gene lookup returns CDR1 LGHNA and CDR2 YNFKEQ. TCRdb analysed the 5' RACE reads with MiXCR anew, one entry per CDR3 protein. This table holds hundreds of thousands of distinct CDR3 sequences, about 11% found once. Study conclusions and caveats: Significantly higher representation of disease-linked clones was reported for matched ankylosing spondylitis synovial fluid. Ankylosing spondylitis blood appeared to carry a characteristic TCR beta motif of roughly eight highly homologous variants.

The chain couples TRBV4-2 to TRBJ1-6; no clear D. The origin of this receptor is a male donor with ankylosing spondylitis. Specimen: blood, either unsorted or a sorted T cell fraction (not recorded which). CDR3 sequence reads: CASSPLALSYNSPLHF. CDR3 nucleotide sequence: TGTGCCAGCAGCCCTCTGGCCCTGTCCTATAATTCACCCCTCCACTTT.